A single sample gave rise to the 26 T cell receptor beta chains below, sequenced in a study of CD8+ T cells in alopecia areata. RNA was extracted and reverse transcribed into cDNA as the sequencing template. The repertoire was sequenced with immunoSEQ multiplex PCR; TCRdb's copy has only in-frame clones and lacks some. The table shows 180,000 or so clones, with approximately 50% occurring only once. The treatment: oral pan-JAK inhibitor, 5-10 mg twice daily. The sequences come from CD8+ T cells sorted from blood, collected at approximately week 51, from a patient treated with tofacitinib. These receptors originate from a human donor with alopecia areata.

This rearrangement joins TRBV7-9 to TRBJ1-6; no clear D. The CDR3 length is 12 residues. With 6 bases removed from V and 6 bases from J, the gap between germline ends came to 6 bases. CDR1 SEHNR and CDR2 FQNEAQ come from the germline V gene (reference sequence). CDR3 sequence reads: CASRGPNSPLHF. In DNA, the CDR3 is TGTGCCAGCAGGGGCCCTAATTCACCCCTCCACTTT.

The J gene is TRBJ1-2, the V gene TRBV4-3; no clear D gene. This CDR3 has 16 amino acids. The germline gives CDR1 LGHNA, CDR2 YSLEER. V lost 1 base to trimming and J lost 4 bases, with 16 bases between them. The CDR3 loop is CASSQVVGPVLYGYTF. CDR3 bases: TGCGCCAGCAGCCAAGTTGTAGGACCAGTTCTCTATGGCTACACCTTC.

The chain recombines TRBV19 with TRBJ1-2; TRBD1 is a possible D gene (6 bases). CDR3 length: 15 residues. V lost 5 bases and J lost 0, with 13 bases in between. Germline-derived CDR1 and CDR2 are LNHDA and SQIVND (reference sequence). This CDR3 reads CASSAWDNSNYGYTF. The CDR3 DNA is TGTGCCAGTAGTGCTTGGGACAACTCTAACTATGGCTACACCTTC.

This clone appeared a few times. The chain is built from TRBV6-6 and TRBJ1-2; D gene ambiguous. Between the trimmed V and J ends, which lost 2 bases and 4 bases, there was a span of 11 bases. CDR3 length equals 14 residues. Germline V gene data show CDR1 as MNHNY and CDR2 as SVGAGI (reference sequence). CDR3 nucleotide sequence: TGTGCCAGCAGTTACGAAATATTCCCCTATGGCTACACCTTC. This sequence encodes CASSYEIFPYGYTF.

The chain is built from TRBV6-1 and TRBJ2-7; D possibly corresponds to TRBD1 (6 bases). The germline V gene encodes CDR1 MNHNS and CDR2 SASEGT. The CDR3 extends over 14 amino acids. V dropped 3 bases and J dropped 3 bases, with 12 bases sitting between them. Written as DNA, the CDR3 is TGTGCCAGCAGTGATTGGGGGCTACGCTACGAGCAGTACTTC. Translating gives CASSDWGLRYEQYF.

The gene calls are TRBV7-8 and TRBJ2-7; D possibly matches TRBD1 or TRBD2 (5 bases each). Trimming pared 5 bases from V and 0 bases from J, leaving 14 bases between. The CDR3 spans 15 residues. Germline lookup yields CDR1 SGHVS and CDR2 FQNEAQ. CDR3 region: CASSKGPSVSYEQYF. DNA for the CDR3: TGTGCCAGCAGCAAGGGACCGTCGGTCTCCTACGAGCAGTACTTC.

With regard to this clone: At the DNA level, this CDR3 is encoded by other sequences in the same sample as well. The V call is TRBV5-4, the J call TRBJ2-2; D is possibly TRBD1 or TRBD2 (5 bases each). The V end lost 1 base, the J end lost 2 bases, and 9 bases lay between the germline ends. CDR3 length: 15 residues. The germline V gene encodes CDR1 SGHNT and CDR2 YYREEE (reference sequence). Here the CDR3 DNA reads TGTGCCAGCAGCTTGCTAGGGACCAACACCGGGGAGCTGTTTTTT. Translation gives CASSLLGTNTGELFF.

This clone appeared a few times. This sequence joins TRBV5-1 and TRBJ2-2; the match to TRBD1 covers 11 bases. Germline V gene sequence: CDR1 SGHRS, CDR2 YFSETQ. V lost 0 bases to trimming and J lost 4 bases; unmatched junction nucleotides: 5. The CDR3 runs 17 residues. The CDR3 loop reads CASSLDGTGGTTGELFF. CDR3 nucleotide sequence: TGCGCCAGCAGCTTGGACGGGACAGGGGGGACCACCGGGGAGCTGTTTTTT.

The genes are TRBV29-1 and TRBJ2-1, with 9 bases aligning to TRBD1. J gave up 0 bases and V 7 bases, and 7 bases lay outside the gene matches. CDR1 SQVTM and CDR2 ANQGSEA come from the germline V gene. The CDR3 is made up of 15 amino acids. The CDR3 sequence is CSAPRQGGSYNEQFF. CDR3 nucleotides: TGCAGCGCACCTCGACAGGGGGGCTCCTACAATGAGCAGTTCTTC.

The rearrangement links TRBV7-2 to TRBJ2-3; D possibly corresponds to TRBD2 (6 bases). Between the trimmed V and J ends, which lost 2 bases and 1 base, there was a span of 10 bases. The CDR3 runs 15 residues. Germline assignment: CDR1 SGHTA and CDR2 FQGNSA. The CDR3 region is CASSLYGGGTDTQYF. The CDR3 nucleotides are TGTGCCAGCAGCTTATACGGGGGTGGCACAGATACGCAGTATTTT.

This clone appeared a few times. The V and J genes are TRBV2 and TRBJ1-6, with a weak D call TRBD1 (5 bases). The CDR3 runs to 16 residues. Germline CDR1 is SNHLY and CDR2 is FYNNEI. The V end lost 3 bases, the J end lost 9 bases, and 18 bases lay between the germline ends. CDR3 in DNA: TGTGCCAGCAGTGAGAGTGGGGCAGGGCTCCGTTCACCCCTCCACTTT. Protein product: CASSESGAGLRSPLHF.

In DNA form, the CDR3 reads TGCGCCAGCAGCCACAGGGTCGGCACAGATACGCAGTATTTT. Amino acid sequence: CASSHRVGTDTQYF. The V gene is TRBV4-1, the J gene TRBJ2-3, with a tentative D call TRBD1 (5 bases). The germline gives CDR1 MGHRA, CDR2 YSYEKL. This CDR3 spans 14 amino acids. V lost 3 bases and J 1 base, leaving 8 bases between the germline ends.

The table lists this clone with a few counts. The chain uses TRBV13 and TRBJ1-1, with D maybe TRBD1 (5 bases). This CDR3 contains 14 residues. Per germline, CDR1 PRHDT and CDR2 FYEKMQ (reference sequence). The V gene lost 5 bases and the J gene lost 0 bases, with 10 bases spanning the gap. CDR3 protein: CASSQGLMNTEAFF. In DNA, the CDR3 is TGTGCCAGCAGCCAGGGACTTATGAACACTGAAGCTTTCTTT. Drawing the rest from reference TRBV13 and TRBJ1-1, the complete variable domain is AAGVIQSPRHLIKEKRETATLKCYPIPRHDTVYWYQQGPGQDPQFLISFYEKMQSDKGSIPDRFSAQQFSDYHSELNMSSLELGDSALYFCASSQGLMNTEAFFGQGTRLTVV.

The gene calls are TRBV23-1 and TRBJ1-2, with D maybe TRBD1 (5 bases). TRBV23-1 is an open reading frame, and its role is uncertain. With 7 bases removed from V and 6 bases from J, the gap between germline ends came to 15 bases. The CDR3 is made up of 13 amino acids. CDR3 nucleotides: TGCGCCAGCACCCGGGGCCGTAGGGATGGCTACACCTTC. Its protein is CASTRGRRDGYTF.

V gene TRBV25-1 combines with J gene TRBJ1-6, with a possible D match to TRBD1 (5 bases). The CDR3 consists of 13 residues. Germline lookup yields CDR1 MGHDK and CDR2 SYGVNS. V lost 10 bases, J lost 7 bases, and 14 bases lay in between. The CDR3 protein is CATSGLGNSPLHF. The CDR3 DNA is TGTGCCACGTCAGGGCTGGGCAATTCACCCCTCCACTTT.

This clone was seen a handful of times. The rearrangement joins TRBV5-4 to TRBJ1-3, with D unresolved. This CDR3 has 14 amino acids. Germline values: CDR1 SGHNT, CDR2 YYREEE (reference sequence). V lost 0 bases, J lost 8 bases, and 12 bases lay in between. CDR3 sequence: CASSLDLARDTIYF. Written as DNA, the CDR3 is TGTGCCAGCAGCTTGGATCTGGCTAGAGACACCATATATTTT.

The chain employs TRBV6-5 and TRBJ2-5; 10 bases fit TRBD1. With V trimmed by 7 bases and J by 5 bases, 4 bases remained unmatched. CDR1 is MNHEY and CDR2 is SVGAGI in the germline V gene. This CDR3 comprises 13 residues. The CDR3 bases are TGTGCCAGCAATCGACAGGGGGCTGAGACCCAGTACTTC. It specifies CASNRQGAETQYF.

This clone appeared a few times. The J gene is TRBJ2-3, the V gene TRBV11-2; TRBD1 agrees at 8 bases. The V segment lost 0 bases and the J segment 7 bases; nucleotides outside the gene matches: 12. The CDR3 sequence is 17 residues long. CDR1 is SGHAT and CDR2 is FQNNGV in the germline V gene. The CDR3 reads CASSLEGRQGATYTQYF. CDR3 sequence (DNA): TGTGCCAGCAGCTTAGAAGGGCGGCAGGGGGCTACCTATACGCAGTATTTT.

This chain uses TRBV2 with TRBJ2-1; 8 nucleotides align to TRBD1. Germline lookup yields CDR1 SNHLY and CDR2 FYNNEI. The CDR3 loop spans 15 amino acids. The V gene end was trimmed by 3 bases and the J gene end by 6 bases; junction bases not matched to a gene: 7. The CDR3 DNA is TGTGCCAGCAGTGACGGCAGGGGGCTCCTCAATGAGCAGTTCTTC. Translation: CASSDGRGLLNEQFF.

The chain links TRBV7-9 to TRBJ2-1, with D tentatively TRBD2 (5 bases). Looked up from germline, CDR1 is SEHNR and CDR2 is FQNEAQ (reference sequence). The CDR3 contains 13 residues. Trimming took off 3 bases at V and 9 bases at J, with 12 bases between the two ends. The CDR3 nucleotides are TGTGCCAGCAGCTTTTCGGGGAACAGTGAGCAGTTCTTC. Its translation is CASSFSGNSEQFF.

The chain employs TRBV5-6 and TRBJ1-2, with D possibly matching TRBD1 (6 bases). The CDR3 loop spans 14 amino acids. The germline gives CDR1 SGHDT, CDR2 YYEEEE. Trimming shortened V by 4 bases and J by 5 bases, and 15 bases separated the two germline ends. The CDR3 spells CASSLTGPLYGYTF. DNA for the CDR3: TGTGCCAGCAGCCTGACAGGCCCACTATATGGCTACACCTTC.

This clone appeared once. This sequence joins TRBV30 and TRBJ2-1, with 7 bases aligning to TRBD1. In germline, CDR1 is GTSNPN, CDR2 SVGIG (reference sequence). This CDR3 spans 12 amino acids. V shed 5 bases and J 7 bases; nucleotides not matched to a gene: 5. The CDR3 region is CAWDRAINEQFF. DNA of the CDR3: TGTGCCTGGGACAGGGCGATTAATGAGCAGTTCTTC.

This clone has more than one count but fewer than ten. Other DNA sequences of this sample code for an identical CDR3. The chain couples TRBV27 to TRBJ1-1; no clear D. Per the germline V gene, CDR1 is MNHEY and CDR2 is SMNVEV (reference sequence). The CDR3 has 13 residues. The V and J ends lost 0 bases and 5 bases respectively, with 7 bases between them. The CDR3 sequence: CASSLSSRTEAFF. DNA of the CDR3: TGTGCCAGCAGTTTATCGAGTAGGACTGAAGCTTTCTTT.

The CDR3: CASSLSSWGDTQYF. In nucleotides, the CDR3 is TGTGCCAGCAGTTTATCCTCTTGGGGAGATACGCAGTATTTT. The J gene is TRBJ2-3, the V gene TRBV27; D is unclear. The V end lost 0 bases, the J end lost 5 bases, and 9 bases lay between the germline ends. The CDR3 runs 14 residues. CDR1 MNHEY and CDR2 SMNVEV come from the germline V gene (reference sequence).

The chain employs TRBV27 and TRBJ2-7; 9 bases are a match to TRBD1. Looked up from germline, CDR1 is MNHEY and CDR2 is SMNVEV (reference sequence). J was trimmed by 2 bases and V by 8 bases; bases with no gene match: 7. The CDR3 runs to 14 residues. In nucleotides, the CDR3 is TGTGCCAGCGGGGTGGGACAGGGCACCTACGAGCAGTACTTC. This gives the protein CASGVGQGTYEQYF.

The V gene is TRBV19, the J gene TRBJ1-1; 7 bases line up with TRBD1. The CDR3 totals 13 residues. With V trimmed by 7 bases and J by 2 bases, 4 bases remained unmatched. Germline V gives CDR1 LNHDA, CDR2 SQIVND (reference sequence). CDR3: CASTPGGNTEAFF. The CDR3, as DNA: TGTGCCAGTACCCCAGGGGGAAACACTGAAGCTTTCTTT.